The text below deals with one TCR beta chain. Its antigen remains unknown. The record originates from a study of blood T cells in healthy people across ages. A J-beta primer mix and a sample-barcoded 5' primer were used in a second PCR of roughly 6 to 11 cycles. TCRdb redid the calling of the 5' RACE reads with MiXCR, one entry per CDR3 protein. The table includes roughly 800,000 distinct CDR3 sequences, less than 70% detected once. Notes on the study in general: With naive T cell percentage, TCR beta diversity showed a strong correlation.

The CDR3 has 16 amino acids. Germline assignment: CDR1 SNHLY and CDR2 FYNNEI. The TCR was taken from a man older than 75 in good health. The chain has TRBV2 and TRBJ2-5; 8 bases are a match to TRBD2. With the DNA end fitting TRBJ2-7 better, the J assignment may be wrong. Sequenced sample: blood. The CDR3 here is CASSDPGGGASYEQYF. The CDR3 region has the DNA TGTGCCAGCAGTGACCCCGGGGGGGGAGCCTCCTACGAGCAGTACTTC.